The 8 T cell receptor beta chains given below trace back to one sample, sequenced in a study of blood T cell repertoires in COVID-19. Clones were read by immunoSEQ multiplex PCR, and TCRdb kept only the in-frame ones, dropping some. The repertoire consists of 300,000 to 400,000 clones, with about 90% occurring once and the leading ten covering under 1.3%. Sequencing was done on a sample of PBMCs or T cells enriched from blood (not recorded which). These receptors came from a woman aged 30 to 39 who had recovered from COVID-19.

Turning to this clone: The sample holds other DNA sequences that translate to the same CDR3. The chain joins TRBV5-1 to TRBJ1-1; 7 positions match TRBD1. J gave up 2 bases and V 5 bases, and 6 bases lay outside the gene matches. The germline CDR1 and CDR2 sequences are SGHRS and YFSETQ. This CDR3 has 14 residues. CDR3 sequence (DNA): TGCGCCAGCAGACCCGGGACAGCTAACACTGAAGCTTTCTTT. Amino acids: CASRPGTANTEAFF.

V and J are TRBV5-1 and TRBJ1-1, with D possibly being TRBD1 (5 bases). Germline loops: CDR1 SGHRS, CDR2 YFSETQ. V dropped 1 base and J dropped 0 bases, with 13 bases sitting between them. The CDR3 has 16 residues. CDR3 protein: CASSLFSTAMNTEAFF. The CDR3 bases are TGCGCCAGCAGCTTGTTTTCGACAGCGATGAACACTGAAGCTTTCTTT. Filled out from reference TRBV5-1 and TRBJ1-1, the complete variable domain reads KAGVTQTPRYLIKTRGQQVTLSCSPISGHRSVSWYQQTPGQGLQFLFEYFSETQRNKGNFPGRFSGRQFSNSRSEMNVSTLELGDSALYLCASSLFSTAMNTEAFFGQGTRLTVV.

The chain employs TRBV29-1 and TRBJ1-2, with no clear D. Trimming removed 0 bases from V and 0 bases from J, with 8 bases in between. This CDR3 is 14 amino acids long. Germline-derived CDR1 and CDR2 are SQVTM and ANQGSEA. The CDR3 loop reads CSVEDLGANYGYTF. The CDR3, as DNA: TGCAGCGTTGAAGATCTGGGAGCTAACTATGGCTACACCTTC. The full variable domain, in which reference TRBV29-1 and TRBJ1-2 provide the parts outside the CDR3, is SAVISQKPSRDICQRGTSLTIQCQVDSQVTMMFWYRQQPGQSLTLIATANQGSEATYESGFVIDKFPISRPNLTFSTLTVSNMSPEDSSIYLCSVEDLGANYGYTFGSGTRLTVV.

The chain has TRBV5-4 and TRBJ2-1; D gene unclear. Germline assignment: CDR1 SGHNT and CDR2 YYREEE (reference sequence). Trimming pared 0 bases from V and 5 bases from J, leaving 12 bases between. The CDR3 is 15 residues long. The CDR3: CASSLGGSADNEQFF. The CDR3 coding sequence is TGTGCCAGCAGCTTGGGTGGCTCCGCCGACAATGAGCAGTTCTTC.

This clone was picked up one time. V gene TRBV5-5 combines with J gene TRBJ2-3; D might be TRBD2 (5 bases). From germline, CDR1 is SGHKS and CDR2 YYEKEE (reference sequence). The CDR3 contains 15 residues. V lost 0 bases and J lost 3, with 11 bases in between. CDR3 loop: CASSLGGRKTDTQYF. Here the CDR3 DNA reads TGTGCCAGCAGCTTGGGAGGGCGGAAAACAGATACGCAGTATTTT. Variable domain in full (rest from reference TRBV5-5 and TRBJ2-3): DAGVTQSPTHLIKTRGQQVTLRCSPISGHKSVSWYQQVLGQGPQFIFQYYEKEERGRGNFPDRFSARQFPNYSSELNVNALLLGDSALYLCASSLGGRKTDTQYFGPGTRLTVL.

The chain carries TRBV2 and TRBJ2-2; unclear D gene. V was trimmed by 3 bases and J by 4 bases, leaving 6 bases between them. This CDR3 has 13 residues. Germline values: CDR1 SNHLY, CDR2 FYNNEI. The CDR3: CASSDFSTGELFF. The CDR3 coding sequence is TGTGCCAGCAGTGATTTCAGCACCGGGGAGCTGTTTTTT.

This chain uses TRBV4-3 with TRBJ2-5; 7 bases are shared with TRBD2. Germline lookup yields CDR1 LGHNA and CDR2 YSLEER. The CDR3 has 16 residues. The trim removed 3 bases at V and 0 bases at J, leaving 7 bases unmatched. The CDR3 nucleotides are TGCGCCAGCAGCCAGGACTGGGGGACTAACCAAGAGACCCAGTACTTC. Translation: CASSQDWGTNQETQYF.

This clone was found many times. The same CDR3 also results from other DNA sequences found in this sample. CDR3 loop: CAWSRDSGSGNTIYF. CDR3 nucleotide sequence: TGTGCCTGGAGCCGGGACAGCGGCTCTGGAAACACCATATATTTT. The chain combines TRBV30 with TRBJ1-3; TRBD1 aligns across 7 bases. The V and J ends lost 3 bases and 0 bases, in that order; junction bases with no gene match: 5. The CDR3 sequence is 15 residues long. Germline loops: CDR1 GTSNPN, CDR2 SVGIG (reference sequence).